The 13 T cell receptor beta chains listed next were all sequenced from one sample in a study of radiation and T cells in renal cell carcinoma. Sample time point: blood 4 weeks post-SBRT, at nephrectomy. Treatment reported: 15 Gy SBRT to primary tumor, nephrectomy 4 weeks later. The data were produced by immunoSEQ multiplex PCR, yet TCRdb's version contains in-frame clones alone and is incomplete. This table holds some 43,000 clones, roughly 80% found once. The material was blood, obtained from a patient whose treatment included radiotherapy and nephrectomy. The receptors were gathered from a woman in her seventies with renal cell carcinoma.

This chain joins TRBV19 and TRBJ1-2; 7 bases agree with TRBD1. The CDR3 has 13 amino acids. Germline CDR1 is LNHDA and CDR2 is SQIVND (reference sequence). V was pared by 8 bases and J by 5 bases, with 8 bases of the junction left unmatched. The CDR3 reads CASFGQVEYGYTF. The CDR3 DNA reads as TGTGCCAGTTTCGGACAGGTCGAATATGGCTACACCTTC.

This clone was recorded once. The rearrangement joins TRBV9 to TRBJ2-1; 10 bases agree with TRBD2. V was clipped by 2 bases and J by 4 bases; unmatched bases: 3. Germline-derived CDR1 and CDR2 are SGDLS and YYNGEE. The CDR3 sequence is 15 residues long. The CDR3 DNA follows: TGTGCCAGCAGCGTGGATAGCGGGAGGTACAATGAGCAGTTCTTC. Amino acid sequence: CASSVDSGRYNEQFF.

This clone is a singleton in its sample. The chain links TRBV6-5 to TRBJ1-5, with D possibly TRBD1 on 5 matching bases. Germline loops: CDR1 MNHEY, CDR2 SVGAGI. V dropped 6 bases and J dropped 6 bases, with 15 bases sitting between them. The CDR3 consists of 14 residues. The CDR3 DNA is TGTGCCAGCAGGGTTTACCGGGACGGTCAGCCCCAGCATTTT. As protein: CASRVYRDGQPQHF.

This clone was counted a few times. The chain combines TRBV7-9 with TRBJ2-7; 7 bases are a match to TRBD2. J gave up 4 bases and V 4 bases, and 4 bases lay outside the gene matches. The CDR3 consists of 13 residues. CDR1 is SEHNR and CDR2 is FQNEAQ in the germline V gene (reference sequence). This CDR3 reads CASSYSGGYEQYF. CDR3 DNA sequence: TGTGCCAGCAGCTACTCGGGGGGATACGAGCAGTACTTC.

This clone was seen a few times. V is TRBV27 and J is TRBJ1-1; D not resolved. Germline V gives CDR1 MNHEY, CDR2 SMNVEV (reference sequence). This CDR3 has 14 amino acids. Trimming cost V 0 bases and J 4 bases, with 9 bases left between them. CDR3 DNA sequence: TGTGCCAGCAGTTTATCACGGGGAGGCACTGAAGCTTTCTTT. This codes for CASSLSRGGTEAFF.

This chain connects TRBV7-9 to TRBJ2-3; 10 bases line up with TRBD2. This CDR3 has 16 amino acids. After removal of 1 base from V and 4 bases from J, the junction contained 5 bases not matched to a gene. Per germline, CDR1 SEHNR and CDR2 FQNEAQ (reference sequence). This CDR3 is CASSLGSSGSADTQYF. CDR3 coding DNA: TGTGCCAGCAGCTTAGGGTCTAGCGGGAGCGCAGATACGCAGTATTTT.

This clone was found a few times. The chain couples TRBV4-1 to TRBJ2-5, with 11 bases identical to TRBD2. CDR1 MGHRA and CDR2 YSYEKL come from the germline V gene. J lost 4 bases, V lost 3 bases, and 16 bases had no gene match. The CDR3 length is 19 residues. CDR3 coding DNA: TGCGCCAGCAGCCACGTCTCCGGGACTAGCGGTAGACTAAGAGAGACCCAGTACTTC. This gives the protein CASSHVSGTSGRLRETQYF.

The table lists this clone with a few counts. V and J are TRBV7-8 and TRBJ1-1; no definite D call. The V end was cut by 8 bases, the J end by 3 bases, with 13 bases between. This CDR3 has 13 amino acids. CDR1 is SGHVS and CDR2 is FQNEAQ in the germline V gene. This CDR3 is CASSTPGYTEAFF. The CDR3, as DNA: TGTGCCAGCTCCACACCAGGATACACTGAAGCTTTCTTT. The complete variable domain, with remaining parts taken from reference TRBV7-8 and TRBJ1-1, reads GAGVSQSPRYKVAKRGQDVALRCDPISGHVSLFWYQQALGQGPEFLTYFQNEAQLDKSGLPSDRFFAERPEGSVSTLKIQRTQQEDSAVYLCASSTPGYTEAFFGQGTRLTVV.

V gene TRBV27 combines with J gene TRBJ2-5; 8 bases match TRBD2. Trimming removed 3 bases from V and 3 bases from J; junction bases left unmatched: 9. Per germline, CDR1 MNHEY and CDR2 SMNVEV (reference sequence). The CDR3 is 16 amino acids. The CDR3 region is CASSFTSRGGKETQYF. In DNA, the CDR3 is TGTGCCAGCAGTTTTACCTCTCGCGGGGGGAAAGAGACCCAGTACTTC.

This chain links TRBV5-1 with TRBJ2-2, with TRBD2 matching over 8 bases. The trim removed 0 bases at V and 3 bases at J, leaving 4 bases unmatched. The CDR3 is made up of 16 amino acids. The V gene's germline CDR1 is SGHRS and CDR2 YFSETQ. Here the CDR3 DNA reads TGCGCCAGCAGCTTGGGTTTTAGCGGGGACACCGGGGAGCTGTTTTTT. Its translation is CASSLGFSGDTGELFF.

V is TRBV5-1 and J is TRBJ1-2; no clear D. The CDR3 covers 12 residues. V lost 0 bases to trimming and J lost 7 bases, with 7 bases between them. CDR1 is SGHRS, CDR2 YFSETQ, per germline. CDR3 in DNA: TGCGCCAGCAGCTTGGCTGGCGGTGGCTACACCTTC. The encoded protein is CASSLAGGGYTF.

The V call is TRBV5-1, the J call TRBJ1-6; a possible D gene is TRBD1 (6 bases). CDR1 is SGHRS, CDR2 YFSETQ, per germline. V lost 0 bases and J lost 9, with 13 bases in between. The CDR3 is made up of 15 amino acids. CDR3 sequence: CASSLGRGGISPLHF. The CDR3 bases are TGCGCCAGCAGCTTGGGTAGGGGGGGAATTTCACCCCTCCACTTT.

A word on this clone: In the same sample, other DNA sequences code for this CDR3. The V call is TRBV5-5, the J call TRBJ1-6; D is perhaps TRBD1 (6 bases). Germline CDR1 SGHKS, CDR2 YYEKEE (reference sequence). The CDR3 consists of 16 residues. With 3 bases removed from V and 7 bases from J, the gap between germline ends came to 17 bases. CDR3 amino acids: CASSYRWGQVNSPLHF. DNA of the CDR3: TGTGCCAGCAGCTACCGGTGGGGGCAGGTAAATTCACCCCTCCACTTT.